These 26 T cell receptor beta chains were sequenced from one sample in a study of T cells in Graves' hyperthyroidism and ophthalmopathy. RNA transcripts gave rise to amplified TCR beta CDR3 regions. An initial round of RT-PCR targeting the TCR CDR3 relied on the HTBI primer set. TCRdb redid the calling of the multiplex PCR reads with MiXCR, one entry per CDR3 protein. The sample lists fewer than 850,000 distinct CDR3 sequences, around 16% occurring once. Sequenced: blood. All receptors derive from a man aged 50 to 60 with Graves' hyperthyroidism.

This clonotype appeared many times. V and J are TRBV2 and TRBJ2-6, with D hard to call. Germline CDR1 reads SNHLY; CDR2 reads FYNNEI. The CDR3 runs to 15 residues. V was clipped by 1 base and J by 1 base, with 5 bases between them. The chain's CDR3 is CASSEEVSGANVLTF. CDR3 nucleotide sequence: TGTGCCAGCAGTGAAGAGGTATCTGGGGCCAACGTCCTGACTTTC.

The table lists this clonotype with many counts. The chain links TRBV11-1 to TRBJ1-5; D may be TRBD1 (6 bases). CDR3 length: 15 residues. The germline V gene encodes CDR1 SGHAT and CDR2 FQDESV (reference sequence). V was pared by 5 bases and J by 0 bases, with 11 bases between. For the CDR3, the DNA is TGTGCCAGCAGCCCCGGGACAAATAGCAATCAGCCCCAGCATTTT. It specifies CASSPGTNSNQPQHF.

This clonotype was seen repeatedly, ten times or more. The J gene is TRBJ2-3, the V gene TRBV20-1; no clear D. CDR3 length equals 15 residues. V was clipped by 6 bases and J by 8 bases, with 24 bases between them. Germline V gives CDR1 DFQATT, CDR2 SNEGSKA (reference sequence). CDR3 sequence reads: CSAPLFGVGFSTQYF. DNA of the CDR3: TGCAGTGCACCCCTTTTTGGCGTGGGCTTCTCTACGCAGTATTTT.

This clonotype was detected only a few times. The rearrangement uses TRBV5-1 and TRBJ2-7; TRBD2 is a possible D gene (5 bases). CDR1 and CDR2 from the germline V gene are SGHRS and YFSETQ. The V gene lost 0 bases and the J gene lost 2 bases, with 21 bases spanning the gap. CDR3 length: 18 residues. For the CDR3, the DNA is TGCGCCAGCAGCTTGGCCTACGATCTCCCGGACTTCACCTACGAGCAGTACTTC. Translation: CASSLAYDLPDFTYEQYF.

This clonotype was observed a few times. The J gene is TRBJ1-5, the V gene TRBV3-1; 8 nucleotides line up with TRBD1. The V gene end was trimmed by 3 bases and the J gene end by 5 bases; junction bases not matched to a gene: 3. The length of the CDR3 is 14 residues. Germline V gives CDR1 LGHDT, CDR2 YNNKEL (reference sequence). CDR3 nucleotides: TGTGCCAGCAGCCAGATGACAGGGGATCAGCCCCAGCATTTT. Translated, it gives CASSQMTGDQPQHF.

The chain combines TRBV27 with TRBJ2-2; possibly TRBD2 for D (5 bases). CDR1 MNHEY and CDR2 SMNVEV come from the germline V gene (reference sequence). The CDR3 loop spans 14 amino acids. Trimming removed 8 bases at V and 4 bases at J, with 14 bases between. The DNA for the CDR3 is TGTGCCAGCGAAAGCGAGGGCCCCACCGGGGAGCTGTTTTTT. Translated, it gives CASESEGPTGELFF.

The gene calls are TRBV5-5 and TRBJ2-3; 7 nucleotides agree with TRBD2. J gave up 6 bases and V 3 bases, and 13 bases lay outside the gene matches. In germline, CDR1 is SGHKS, CDR2 YYEKEE (reference sequence). The CDR3 has 16 residues. The CDR3 coding sequence is TGTGCCAGCAGCTGGGGAGGGACTGTACCTACCGATACGCAGTATTTT. It encodes CASSWGGTVPTDTQYF.

The V gene is TRBV5-1, the J gene TRBJ2-2, with 8 bases matching TRBD1. J gave up 0 bases and V 4 bases, and 5 bases lay outside the gene matches. CDR3 length: 16 residues. Germline loops: CDR1 SGHRS, CDR2 YFSETQ. DNA of the CDR3: TGCGCCAGCAGCATCGACAGGGGCGCGAACACCGGGGAGCTGTTTTTT. Its protein product is CASSIDRGANTGELFF.

This clonotype was seen ten or more times. This chain uses TRBV11-2 with TRBJ1-3; weak D call: TRBD1 (5 bases). V dropped 3 bases and J dropped 8 bases, with 11 bases sitting between them. From germline, CDR1 is SGHAT and CDR2 FQNNGV. CDR3 length: 13 residues. CDR3 DNA: TGTGCCAGCAGCTTGCAGGGAGCTGACACCATATATTTT. Translation gives CASSLQGADTIYF. Filled out from reference TRBV11-2 and TRBJ1-3, the complete variable domain reads EAGVAQSPRYKIIEKRQSVAFWCNPISGHATLYWYQQILGQGPKLLIQFQNNGVVDDSQLPKDRFSAERLKGVDSTLKIQPAKLEDSAVYLCASSLQGADTIYFGEGSWLTVV.

This chain connects TRBV19 to TRBJ2-1, with D perhaps matching TRBD1 (6 bases). Germline assignment: CDR1 LNHDA and CDR2 SQIVND (reference sequence). V was clipped by 3 bases and J by 10 bases, with 16 bases between them. This CDR3 has 14 amino acids. In nucleotides, the CDR3 is TGTGCCAGTAGTATTGGGACACAACCCATGGAGCAGTTCTTC. It translates to CASSIGTQPMEQFF.

This clonotype has a count of ten or more. This chain links TRBV2 with TRBJ1-2, with D possibly TRBD1 on 6 matching bases. The CDR3 covers 15 residues. Looked up from germline, CDR1 is SNHLY and CDR2 is FYNNEI. Trimming removed 4 bases from V and 0 bases from J, with 12 bases in between. The CDR3 spells CASSVLDSANYGYTF. CDR3 coding DNA: TGTGCCAGCAGTGTCCTGGACAGCGCTAACTATGGCTACACCTTC.

This clonotype showed up many times. In DNA, the CDR3 is TGTGCCAGCAGTGAAGCGTTCAAACGGGCCTACAATGAGCAGTTCTTC. This encodes CASSEAFKRAYNEQFF. The chain links TRBV2 to TRBJ2-1; the D is unclear. V shed 0 bases and J shed 2 bases, with 11 bases lying between them. The CDR3 has 16 amino acids. CDR1 is SNHLY, CDR2 FYNNEI, per germline.

With respect to this clonotype: This could be a read error, since a much larger clone is one nucleotide away. This sequence joins TRBV2 and TRBJ2-3; no reliable D call. The CDR3 spans 13 residues. V lost 1 base, J lost 4 bases, and 6 bases lay in between. From germline, CDR1 is SNHLY and CDR2 FYNNEI. This CDR3 reads CASSEGKADTQYF. In DNA, the CDR3 is TGTGCCAGCAGTGAAGGGAAGGCAGATACGCAGTATTTT.

The chain employs TRBV4-1 and TRBJ1-4; 7 positions match TRBD1. Germline CDR1 is MGHRA and CDR2 is YSYEKL. J gave up 5 bases and V 8 bases, and 14 bases lay outside the gene matches. CDR3 size: 16 residues. In DNA, the CDR3 is TGCGCCAGCCGACGGGTTGGGACAGTCGTCAATGAAAAACTGTTTTTT. As protein: CASRRVGTVVNEKLFF.

This chain connects TRBV6-2 or TRBV6-3 to TRBJ2-5; TRBD2 matches 7 bases. Trimming removed 8 bases from V and 5 bases from J; junction bases left unmatched: 8. CDR3 length equals 13 residues. Germline V gene data show CDR1 as MNHEY and CDR2 as SVGEGT. The CDR3: CASRWEGRETQYF. The DNA for the CDR3 is TGTGCCAGCCGGTGGGAGGGCCGGGAGACCCAGTACTTC.

This clonotype has at least ten counts. V and J are TRBV7-2 and TRBJ1-2; D might be TRBD1 (6 bases). Germline lookup yields CDR1 SGHTA and CDR2 FQGNSA. The CDR3 is 14 amino acids. V shed 4 bases and J shed 7 bases, with 16 bases lying between them. CDR3 in DNA: TGTGCCAGCAGCTCTCGACAGGTGCTAGGTGGCTACACCTTC. Translation gives CASSSRQVLGGYTF.

This clonotype was counted ten times or more. This chain links TRBV27 with TRBJ2-2; no reliable D call. The CDR3 sequence is 13 residues long. Trimming stripped 11 bases from V and 0 bases from J, with 10 bases between. Germline loops: CDR1 MNHEY, CDR2 SMNVEV (reference sequence). The CDR3 DNA follows: TGTGCCGGCGGACCGACGAACACCGGGGAGCTGTTTTTT. It codes for CAGGPTNTGELFF.

The chain joins TRBV7-2 to TRBJ2-4; TRBD2 matches at 10 bases. This CDR3 spans 15 amino acids. V dropped 5 bases and J dropped 8; count of bases not matched to a gene: 9. The germline CDR1 and CDR2 sequences are SGHTA and FQGNSA. The CDR3 DNA is TGTGCCAGCAGCCGGGTGGCTAGCGGGAGTCACATTCAGTACTTC. It encodes CASSRVASGSHIQYF. Variable domain in full (rest from reference TRBV7-2 and TRBJ2-4): GAGVSQSPSNKVTEKGKDVELRCDPISGHTALYWYRQSLGQGLEFLIYFQGNSAPDKSGLPSDRFSAERTGGSVSTLTIQRTQQEDSAVYLCASSRVASGSHIQYFGAGTRLSVL.

The rearrangement joins TRBV7-2 to TRBJ2-6, with TRBD2 matching over 8 bases. CDR1 SGHTA and CDR2 FQGNSA come from the germline V gene. With 3 bases clipped from V and 0 bases from J, the junction kept 4 bases outside the gene matches. The length of the CDR3 is 17 residues. CDR3 nucleotides: TGTGCCAGCAGCTTCAAGCGGGGGAGCTCTGGGGCCAACGTCCTGACTTTC. It translates to CASSFKRGSSGANVLTF.

This clonotype was picked up a small number of times. CDR3 sequence reads: CASSLWDRYYGYTF. The CDR3 DNA reads as TGTGCCAGCAGTTTATGGGACAGGTACTATGGCTACACCTTC. The chain recombines TRBV28 with TRBJ1-2; 7 bases fit TRBD1. The CDR3 contains 14 residues. The V gene's germline CDR1 is MDHEN and CDR2 SYDVKM. J was trimmed by 3 bases and V by 0 bases; bases with no gene match: 1.

This clonotype was counted at least ten times. CDR3 DNA: TGTGCCACCAGTGACACCAAGACTAGCGATGAGCAGTTCTTC. The encoded protein is CATSDTKTSDEQFF. The chain combines TRBV24-1 with TRBJ2-1, with 8 bases matching TRBD2. This CDR3 contains 14 residues. J gave up 8 bases and V 4 bases, and 6 bases lay outside the gene matches. Germline V gene sequence: CDR1 KGHDR, CDR2 SFDVKD.

This clonotype showed up just a few times. The chain is built from TRBV7-6 and TRBJ2-2; D not resolved. V lost 0 bases to trimming and J lost 4 bases, with 9 bases between them. Per the germline V gene, CDR1 is SGHVS and CDR2 is FNYEAQ. The CDR3 totals 15 residues. CDR3 sequence reads: CASSLAGPSTGELFF. The CDR3 DNA follows: TGTGCCAGCAGCTTAGCGGGCCCATCCACCGGGGAGCTGTTTTTT.

The CDR3 region is CASSYGWTEAFF. CDR3 DNA sequence: TGTGCCAGCAGTTACGGGTGGACTGAAGCTTTCTTT. The chain couples TRBV6-5 to TRBJ1-1; D call uncertain. This CDR3 contains 12 residues. Germline values: CDR1 MNHEY, CDR2 SVGAGI. V gave up 2 bases and J gave up 5 bases, with 6 bases separating them.

The chain has TRBV12-3 or TRBV12-4 and TRBJ1-3; D is unclear. This CDR3 comprises 15 residues. V lost 6 bases to trimming and J lost 0 bases, with 12 bases between them. The CDR3 DNA is TGTGCCAGCAGGTCCGGACCTAGCTCTGGAAACACCATATATTTT. This encodes CASRSGPSSGNTIYF.

This clonotype was recorded at least ten times. The J gene is TRBJ2-3, the V gene TRBV27; TRBD2 aligns across 9 bases. CDR3 length equals 19 residues. The V and J ends lost 6 bases and 0 bases, in that order; junction bases with no gene match: 16. Germline V gene data show CDR1 as MNHEY and CDR2 as SMNVEV (reference sequence). CDR3: CASSTPGLAGPSSTDTQYF. The CDR3 region has the DNA TGTGCCAGCAGCACGCCCGGCCTAGCGGGGCCCTCTAGCACAGATACGCAGTATTTT.

This clonotype was found many times. This chain connects TRBV2 to TRBJ1-2, with D unclear. The length of the CDR3 is 14 residues. Germline lookup yields CDR1 SNHLY and CDR2 FYNNEI. V lost 2 bases and J lost 3, with 10 bases in between. The CDR3 DNA sequence: TGTGCCAGCAGTGAATCACGGGAGCACTATGGCTACACCTTC. Its translation is CASSESREHYGYTF.